This T cell receptor beta chain was retrieved from a study of blood T cell repertoires in COVID-19. Study context: Samples taken during acute and convalescent COVID-19 were collected in the United States, Italy and Spain. T cells, B-cell-depleted T cells, or PBMCs supplied cDNA or gDNA.

The assay was immunoSEQ multiplex PCR, and TCRdb's table has in-frame clones only and misses some. The sample has about 200,000 clones; roughly 80% are singletons. The germline CDR1 and CDR2 sequences are LNHNV and YYDKDF (reference sequence). CDR3 length equals 16 residues. V was clipped by 0 bases and J by 3 bases, with 11 bases between them. The source material was peripheral blood. This chain connects TRBV15 to TRBJ1-4; D might be TRBD1 (6 bases). The TCR sequence derives from a woman aged 80 or over with acute or convalescent COVID-19. As DNA, the CDR3 is TGTGCCACCAGCAGAGAAGGGGGGGAGTCTAATGAAAAACTGTTTTTT. This encodes CATSREGGESNEKLFF.